A single sample gave rise to the 29 T cell receptor beta chains below, sequenced in a study of healthy donors' naive CD4 and CD8 T cells. Each TCR library used 500 ng of total RNA and a linear amplification protocol. Each CDR3 protein gets one entry after TCRdb re-called the reads with MiXCR. The data show approximately 180,000 distinct CDR3 sequences, around 80% seen once. The sequenced sample was naive CD4+ and CD8+ T cells sorted from blood, pooled from several donors. The receptor source for this set is a pool of human donors in good health; the sample pools cells from several healthy donors.

The rearrangement joins TRBV11-2 to TRBJ2-3; the match to TRBD1 covers 9 bases. The trim removed 2 bases at V and 3 bases at J, leaving 3 bases unmatched. CDR3 length equals 15 residues. Germline CDR1 SGHAT, CDR2 FQNNGV. The DNA for the CDR3 is TGTGCCAGCAGCTTATGGACAGGGGCTACAGATACGCAGTATTTT. Protein sequence: CASSLWTGATDTQYF.

This rearrangement joins TRBV11-2 to TRBJ1-2, with D perhaps matching TRBD1 (6 bases). The length of the CDR3 is 14 residues. Germline V gene sequence: CDR1 SGHAT, CDR2 FQNNGV. V dropped 6 bases and J dropped 5 bases, with 16 bases sitting between them. DNA for the CDR3: TGTGCCAGCAGTTATTCGGACAGCCGTTATGGCTACACCTTC. Translating gives CASSYSDSRYGYTF. Full variable domain (outside the CDR3, taken from reference TRBV11-2 and TRBJ1-2): EAGVAQSPRYKIIEKRQSVAFWCNPISGHATLYWYQQILGQGPKLLIQFQNNGVVDDSQLPKDRFSAERLKGVDSTLKIQPAKLEDSAVYLCASSYSDSRYGYTFGSGTRLTVV.

CDR3 coding DNA: TGTGCCAGCGGGGTCACGAATGCTAATTCACCCCTCCACTTT. As protein: CASGVTNANSPLHF. The chain links TRBV12-3 or TRBV12-4 to TRBJ1-6, with no clear D. Trimming removed 8 bases from V and 6 bases from J, with 14 bases in between. The CDR3 is 14 residues long.

This chain uses TRBV15 with TRBJ1-4, with D unresolved. Trimming pared 0 bases from V and 6 bases from J, leaving 11 bases between. Germline CDR1 reads LNHNV; CDR2 reads YYDKDF (reference sequence). This CDR3 has 15 amino acids. CDR3 bases: TGTGCCACCAGCAGAGATAAGGCCTTTGATGAAAAACTGTTTTTT. This gives the protein CATSRDKAFDEKLFF.

This rearrangement joins TRBV29-1 to TRBJ2-5, with 9 bases that match TRBD1. V dropped 4 bases and J dropped 4; count of bases not matched to a gene: 13. The CDR3 totals 16 residues. In germline, CDR1 is SQVTM, CDR2 ANQGSEA. The CDR3: CSVVRTGDGAGETQYF. The CDR3 nucleotides are TGCAGCGTTGTCCGGACAGGGGATGGGGCCGGAGAGACCCAGTACTTC.

V and J are TRBV15 and TRBJ1-2; no clear D gene. Germline CDR1 and CDR2: LNHNV and YYDKDF (reference sequence). CDR3 length: 12 residues. Trimming shortened V by 6 bases and J by 4 bases, and 9 bases separated the two germline ends. CDR3 nucleotides: TGTGCCACCAGAGGTCAGCCCTATGGCTACACCTTC. Protein: CATRGQPYGYTF.

The rearrangement uses TRBV19 and TRBJ2-1, with 9 bases that match TRBD2. V lost 1 base to trimming and J lost 7 bases; unmatched junction nucleotides: 5. Germline CDR1 reads LNHDA; CDR2 reads SQIVND (reference sequence). The CDR3 loop spans 15 amino acids. In DNA, the CDR3 is TGTGCCAGTAGTATAGGACCTAGCGGGACAAATGAGCAGTTCTTC. The encoded protein is CASSIGPSGTNEQFF.

J is TRBJ2-5 and V is TRBV18; 10 nucleotides agree with TRBD1. The ends lost 5 bases at V and 6 bases at J; junction bases unmatched: 6. This CDR3 contains 14 residues. Germline V gene data show CDR1 as KGHSH and CDR2 as LQKENI. CDR3 bases: TGTGCCAGCTCAGCGACAGGGGGCTTGCAGACCCAGTACTTC. Residues: CASSATGGLQTQYF.

The chain combines TRBV19 with TRBJ1-4; D gene unclear. V dropped 0 bases and J dropped 7 bases, with 30 bases sitting between them. This CDR3 has 21 amino acids. CDR1 is LNHDA, CDR2 SQIVND, per germline (reference sequence). The CDR3 region is CASSIDPPDRRDRIIFEKLFF. The CDR3 region has the DNA TGTGCCAGTAGTATAGATCCTCCAGATAGGAGGGATAGAATAATCTTTGAAAAACTGTTTTTT.

The chain couples TRBV19 to TRBJ2-2; D is possibly TRBD2 (5 bases). The CDR3 is 16 amino acids. V was clipped by 3 bases and J by 8 bases, with 19 bases between them. Germline V gives CDR1 LNHDA, CDR2 SQIVND (reference sequence). In DNA, the CDR3 is TGTGCCAGTAGTATCGCGGGCCATGCGGCGCGGGGGGAGCTGTTTTTT. The encoded protein is CASSIAGHAARGELFF.

This chain connects TRBV20-1 to TRBJ2-1; TRBD2 aligns across 10 bases. This CDR3 has 12 amino acids. V was pared by 6 bases and J by 9 bases, with 5 bases of the junction left unmatched. Looked up from germline, CDR1 is DFQATT and CDR2 is SNEGSKA (reference sequence). CDR3 protein: CSAGAGGGEQFF. CDR3 bases: TGCAGTGCGGGAGCGGGAGGGGGTGAGCAGTTCTTC.

With regard to this clonotype: One junction end disagrees with the germline gene, perhaps due to a read error. The chain has TRBV4-2 and TRBJ2-3; TRBD2 matches 8 bases. The germline CDR1 and CDR2 sequences are LGHNA and YNFKEQ. This CDR3 comprises 15 residues. CDR3 nucleotide sequence: TGCGCCAGCAGCCAAGCGGGACTAGTCACAGATACGCAGTATTTT. Encoded protein: CASSQAGLVTDTQYF.

The DNA of the CDR3 is TGCAGCGTTGAGCCTAGCGGGAGGGAATACAATGAGCAGTTCTTC. This encodes CSVEPSGREYNEQFF. V usage is TRBV29-1 and J usage is TRBJ2-1; 12 bases fit TRBD2. This CDR3 comprises 15 residues. Germline-derived CDR1 and CDR2 are SQVTM and ANQGSEA. Unmatched junction bases numbered 4, after V lost 3 bases and J lost 4 bases.

The chain couples TRBV2 to TRBJ2-3; D is ambiguous. This CDR3 contains 14 residues. V gave up 6 bases and J gave up 2 bases, with 12 bases separating them. Germline-derived CDR1 and CDR2 are SNHLY and FYNNEI. The CDR3 sequence: CASSDTRVTDTQYF. CDR3 DNA sequence: TGTGCCAGCAGCGACACCCGCGTCACAGATACGCAGTATTTT.

The chain is built from TRBV12-3 or TRBV12-4 and TRBJ1-6, with 8 positions matching TRBD1. This CDR3 region has 14 residues. The J segment lost 10 bases and the V segment lost 5 bases, leaving 7 bases of the junction unmatched. In DNA form, the CDR3 reads TGTGCCAGCAGTCCTAGACAGGGGATCTCACCCCTCCACTTT. Its translation: CASSPRQGISPLHF.

The rearrangement joins TRBV27 to TRBJ1-1; tentative D call: TRBD1 (6 bases). The V end was cut by 6 bases, the J end by 5 bases, with 13 bases between. The CDR3 sequence is 13 residues long. Germline V gene data show CDR1 as MNHEY and CDR2 as SMNVEV (reference sequence). The CDR3 DNA sequence: TGTGCCAGCAGCCGGGACATTTTGACTGAAGCTTTCTTT. It is translated as CASSRDILTEAFF.

In its sample, this clonotype was seen a few times. The chain links TRBV19 to TRBJ2-7; weak D call: TRBD2 (5 bases). CDR1 is LNHDA and CDR2 is SQIVND in the germline V gene (reference sequence). Trimming cost V 6 bases and J 0 bases, with 12 bases left between them. CDR3 length: 14 amino acids. The CDR3 region has the DNA TGTGCCAGTAGCAGCGGAACATACTCCTACGAGCAGTACTTC. This sequence encodes CASSSGTYSYEQYF.

CDR3 coding DNA: TGCAGCGCAGTCGGGCCTACTAGCGGGACGAACACCGGGGAGCTGTTTTTT. Its translation is CSAVGPTSGTNTGELFF. The chain recombines TRBV29-1 with TRBJ2-2; 10 bases align to TRBD2. Germline V gives CDR1 SQVTM, CDR2 ANQGSEA. The CDR3 spans 17 residues. The V gene end was trimmed by 7 bases and the J gene end by 0 bases; junction bases not matched to a gene: 11.

This clonotype occurred once. As DNA, the CDR3 is TGTGCCAGCAGTTCCCGTGGGTCGGTGCCCCAGCATTTT. This codes for CASSSRGSVPQHF. The gene calls are TRBV28 and TRBJ1-5; D unclear. Trimming left V 4 bases short and J 9 bases short, with 13 bases between. Germline loops: CDR1 MDHEN, CDR2 SYDVKM. This CDR3 region has 13 residues.

The chain recombines TRBV5-5 with TRBJ1-2, with 7 bases lining up with TRBD1. V was clipped by 4 bases and J by 2 bases; unmatched bases: 8. There are 15 residues in the CDR3. The germline CDR1 and CDR2 sequences are SGHKS and YYEKEE (reference sequence). In DNA, the CDR3 is TGTGCCAGCAGCCCGGGAGAGGGGGCAAACTATGGCTACACCTTC. Protein: CASSPGEGANYGYTF. Combining the CDR3 with reference TRBV5-5 and TRBJ1-2 gives the whole variable domain DAGVTQSPTHLIKTRGQQVTLRCSPISGHKSVSWYQQVLGQGPQFIFQYYEKEERGRGNFPDRFSARQFPNYSSELNVNALLLGDSALYLCASSPGEGANYGYTFGSGTRLTVV.

The chain links TRBV29-1 to TRBJ2-1, with TRBD2 matching 11 bases. The CDR3 consists of 15 residues. Germline V gives CDR1 SQVTM, CDR2 ANQGSEA. After removal of 4 bases from V and 6 bases from J, the junction contained 8 bases not matched to a gene. The DNA for the CDR3 is TGCAGCGTTGTTAAGGGGACTAGCGGTAGCAATGAGCAGTTCTTC. Translation gives CSVVKGTSGSNEQFF.

The chain is built from TRBV4-2 and TRBJ2-1, with a possible D match to TRBD1 (6 bases). V lost 6 bases to trimming and J lost 8 bases, with 20 bases between them. There are 15 residues in the CDR3. The germline gives CDR1 LGHNA, CDR2 YNFKEQ. The CDR3 spells CASSRPLQGEYEQFF. The CDR3 DNA follows: TGTGCCAGCAGTCGACCGTTACAGGGTGAATATGAGCAGTTCTTC.

V usage is TRBV29-1 and J usage is TRBJ2-3; possibly TRBD2 for D (5 bases). Germline V lookup: CDR1 SQVTM, CDR2 ANQGSEA. V dropped 7 bases and J dropped 0 bases, with 17 bases sitting between them. There are 15 residues in the CDR3. CDR3 loop: CSASHLARSTDTQYF. The CDR3 DNA reads TGCAGCGCCTCTCATCTAGCTCGTAGCACAGATACGCAGTATTTT.

This chain connects TRBV4-2 to TRBJ1-1; a weak D match, TRBD1 (5 bases). Germline V gene lookup returns CDR1 LGHNA and CDR2 YNFKEQ. The V end was cut by 0 bases, the J end by 6 bases, with 8 bases between. CDR3 length: 13 residues. This chain's CDR3 is CASSQDRVSEAFF. DNA of the CDR3: TGTGCCAGCAGCCAAGACAGGGTCTCTGAAGCTTTCTTT.

J is TRBJ2-3 and V is TRBV7-4; D is unclear. Germline-derived CDR1 and CDR2 are SGHVT and SQSDAQ. The CDR3 extends over 17 amino acids. V gave up 2 bases and J gave up 2 bases, with 17 bases separating them. CDR3 nucleotides: TGTGCCAGCAGCTTATTAGCCAGCCCGAGCCTCACAGATACGCAGTATTTT. As protein: CASSLLASPSLTDTQYF.

V and J are TRBV6-5 and TRBJ2-5; 7 bases are shared with TRBD1. The CDR3 extends over 15 amino acids. Trimming at V came to 4 bases and at J to 1 base, leaving 6 bases not matched to a gene. CDR1 MNHEY and CDR2 SVGAGI come from the germline V gene. CDR3 in amino acids: CASSSTTGTQETQYF. CDR3 DNA: TGTGCCAGCAGTTCCACGACAGGGACCCAAGAGACCCAGTACTTC.

The rearrangement joins TRBV30 to TRBJ1-5; D might be TRBD1 (6 bases). The CDR3 is 13 amino acids. CDR1 is GTSNPN, CDR2 SVGIG, per germline (reference sequence). Trimming left V 0 bases short and J 9 bases short, with 12 bases between. The CDR3 DNA sequence: TGTGCCTGGAGTGTGGACAGTCCTGGGCCCCAGCATTTT. Its protein product is CAWSVDSPGPQHF.

This chain links TRBV29-1 with TRBJ2-5; 7 bases are a match to TRBD1. The length of the CDR3 is 14 residues. The germline V gene encodes CDR1 SQVTM and CDR2 ANQGSEA. Trimming removed 0 bases from V and 3 bases from J; junction bases left unmatched: 4. The CDR3 DNA sequence: TGCAGCGTTGAAGAGTCGGGACAGAAAGAGACCCAGTACTTC. This encodes CSVEESGQKETQYF.

The chain employs TRBV30 and TRBJ1-2; D not resolved. Germline loops: CDR1 GTSNPN, CDR2 SVGIG (reference sequence). This CDR3 is built from 12 residues. V was cut by 2 bases and J by 7 bases, with 11 bases left in between. CDR3 DNA sequence: TGTGCCTGGAGTAAGGGCGGGTTTGGCTACACCTTC. This encodes CAWSKGGFGYTF.